This T cell receptor (beta chain) was recovered during a study of vaccination effects on CD4 cells after COVID-19. General study points: In the late period after vaccination, infection- and vaccine-induced clones contracted markedly.

The repertoire was sequenced with immunoSEQ multiplex PCR; TCRdb's copy has only in-frame clones and lacks some. The sample holds tens of thousands of clones, approximately 70% seen once. After around 10 days in culture, the CD4+ T cells were isolated. Half the medium was replaced with IL-2 medium on days 3 and 7. This clone was recorded once. Antigen: not known. This CDR3 has 16 residues. The V and J ends lost 0 bases and 4 bases respectively, with 10 bases between them. Germline-derived CDR1 and CDR2 are MNHNS and SASEGT. This TCR was sampled from a human donor who had a prior SARS-CoV-2 infection. The material was CD4+ T cells from PBMCs cultured without peptide, obtained before COVID-19 vaccination. J is TRBJ1-6 and V is TRBV6-1, with D hard to call. The CDR3 nucleotides are TGTGCCAGCAGTGAAGCGCGCCAGACTTATAATTCACCCCTCCACTTT. Protein: CASSEARQTYNSPLHF.